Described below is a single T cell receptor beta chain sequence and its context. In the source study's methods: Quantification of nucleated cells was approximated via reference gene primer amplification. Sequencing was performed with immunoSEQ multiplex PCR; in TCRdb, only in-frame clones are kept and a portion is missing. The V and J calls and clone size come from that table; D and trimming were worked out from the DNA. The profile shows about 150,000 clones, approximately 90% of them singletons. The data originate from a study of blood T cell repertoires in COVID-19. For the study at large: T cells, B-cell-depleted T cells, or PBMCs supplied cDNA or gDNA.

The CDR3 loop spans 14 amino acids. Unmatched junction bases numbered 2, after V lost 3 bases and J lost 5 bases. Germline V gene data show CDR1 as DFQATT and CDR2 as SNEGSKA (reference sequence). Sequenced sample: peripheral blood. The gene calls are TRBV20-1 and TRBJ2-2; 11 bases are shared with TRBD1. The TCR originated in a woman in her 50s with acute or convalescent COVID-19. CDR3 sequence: CSASGTGGTGELFF. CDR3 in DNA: TGCAGTGCTAGTGGGACAGGGGGGACCGGGGAGCTGTTTTTT.